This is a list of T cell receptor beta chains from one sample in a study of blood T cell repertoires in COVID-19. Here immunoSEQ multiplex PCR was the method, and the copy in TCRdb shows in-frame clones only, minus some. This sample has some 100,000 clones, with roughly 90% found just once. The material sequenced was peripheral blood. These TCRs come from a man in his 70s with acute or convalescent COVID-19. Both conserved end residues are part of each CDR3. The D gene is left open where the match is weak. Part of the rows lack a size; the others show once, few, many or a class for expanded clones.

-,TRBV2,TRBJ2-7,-,CASSGKGIYEQYF,TGTGCCAGCAGTGGTAAGGGGATTTACGAGCAGTACTTC
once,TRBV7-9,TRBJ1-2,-,CASSLNSLDSGYTF,TGTGCCAGCAGCTTAAACAGCCTGGACAGCGGCTACACCTTC
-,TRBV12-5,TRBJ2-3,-,CASDWASGLDTQYF,TGTGCTAGTGACTGGGCCAGTGGGCTAGATACGCAGTATTTT
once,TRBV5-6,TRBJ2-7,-,CASSLQGLDYEQYF,TGTGCCAGCAGCTTGCAGGGGCTCGATTACGAGCAGTACTTC
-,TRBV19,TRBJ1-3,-,CASSPVYRRGNTIYF,TGTGCCAGTAGCCCGGTCTATCGTCGTGGAAACACCATATATTTT
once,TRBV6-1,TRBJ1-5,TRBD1,CASTKGQGVGQPQHF,TGTGCCAGCACCAAGGGACAGGGGGTAGGTCAGCCCCAGCATTTT
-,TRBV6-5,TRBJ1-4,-,CASSYGQGGEKLFF,TGTGCCAGCAGTTACGGGCAGGGTGGGGAAAAACTGTTTTTT
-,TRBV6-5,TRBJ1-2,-,CASCLHQGDYGYTF,TGTGCCAGCTGTCTACATCAGGGCGACTATGGCTACACCTTC
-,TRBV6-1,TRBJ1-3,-,CASSEQHGNTIYF,TGTGCCAGCAGTGAACAACACGGAAACACCATATATTTT
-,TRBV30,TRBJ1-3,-,CAWSVYSGNTIYF,TGTGCCTGGAGTGTATACTCTGGAAACACCATATATTTT
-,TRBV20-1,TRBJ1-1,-,CSAIRNTEAFF,TGCAGTGCCATTAGGAACACTGAAGCTTTCTTT
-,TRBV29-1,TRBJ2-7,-,CSARAGEQYF,TGCAGCGCCCGTGCGGGCGAGCAGTACTTC
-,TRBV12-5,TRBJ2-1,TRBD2,CASGLIALPGLAGVAYNEQFF,TGTGCTAGTGGTTTGATCGCTCTTCCGGGACTAGCGGGCGTAGCTTACAATGAGCAGTTCTTC
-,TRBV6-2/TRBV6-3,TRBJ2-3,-,CASSQLRGTLTDTQYF,TGTGCCAGCAGTCAACTTCGGGGGACCTTGACAGATACGCAGTATTTT
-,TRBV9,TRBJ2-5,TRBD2,CASSVGASGGPQETQYF,TGTGCCAGCAGCGTAGGGGCTAGCGGGGGGCCCCAAGAGACCCAGTACTTC
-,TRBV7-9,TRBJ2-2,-,CASSLVGGDGTGELFF,TGTGCCAGCAGCTTAGTGGGGGGAGACGGGACCGGGGAGCTGTTTTTT
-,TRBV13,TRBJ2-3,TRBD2,CASSSRLAGTYTQYF,TGTGCCAGCAGCTCCAGACTAGCGGGGACGTATACGCAGTATTTT
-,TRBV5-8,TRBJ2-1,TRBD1,CASSLGPGQGKEQFF,TGTGCCAGCAGCTTGGGGCCGGGACAGGGAAAGGAGCAGTTCTTC
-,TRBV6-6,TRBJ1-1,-,CASSYGLANTEAFF,TGTGCCAGCAGTTACGGACTGGCGAACACTGAAGCTTTCTTT
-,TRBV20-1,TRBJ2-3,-,CSASLPPGYTDTQYF,TGCAGTGCTAGTCTCCCCCCAGGATACACAGATACGCAGTATTTT
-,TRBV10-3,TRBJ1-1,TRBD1,CAISVTGTGGPAGTEAFF,TGTGCCATCAGTGTGACCGGGACAGGGGGACCGGCGGGCACTGAAGCTTTCTTT
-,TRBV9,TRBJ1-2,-,CASSGAGSVGSYTF,TGTGCCAGCAGCGGCGCCGGGAGTGTGGGGAGCTACACCTTC
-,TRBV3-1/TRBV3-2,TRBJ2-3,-,CASSQEPGKSTDTQYF,TGTGCCAGCAGCCAAGAACCAGGCAAGAGCACAGATACGCAGTATTTT
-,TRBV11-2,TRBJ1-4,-,CASSLNLLINEKLFF,TGTGCCAGCAGCTTAAATTTACTGATTAATGAAAAACTGTTTTTT
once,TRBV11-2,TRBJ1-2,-,CASSLQGAGYTF,TGTGCCAGCAGCTTACAGGGCGCGGGCTACACCTTC
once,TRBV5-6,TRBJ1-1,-,CASSVGWRAEAFF,TGTGCCAGCAGCGTTGGGTGGAGGGCTGAAGCTTTCTTT
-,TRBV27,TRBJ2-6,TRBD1,CASRGQGGSGANVLTF,TGTGCCAGCAGGGGACAGGGAGGGTCAGGGGCCAACGTCCTGACTTTC
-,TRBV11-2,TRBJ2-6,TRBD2,CASSDLAGGHSGANVLTF,TGTGCCAGCAGCGACCTAGCGGGGGGTCACTCTGGGGCCAACGTCCTGACTTTC
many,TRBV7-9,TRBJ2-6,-,CASSPGPGASDSGANVLTF,TGTGCCAGCAGCCCGGGGCCGGGAGCTTCAGACTCTGGGGCCAACGTCCTGACTTTC
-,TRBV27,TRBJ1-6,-,CASSGIGYSPLHF,TGTGCCAGCTCCGGGATAGGCTATTCACCCCTCCACTTT
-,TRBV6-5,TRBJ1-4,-,CASGEGGEKLFF,TGTGCCAGCGGGGAGGGAGGTGAAAAACTGTTTTTT
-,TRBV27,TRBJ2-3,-,CASSLSTGMDTQYF,TGTGCCAGCAGTTTATCTACGGGAATGGATACGCAGTATTTT
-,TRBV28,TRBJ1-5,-,CASSPLQGWVNQPQHF,TGTGCCAGCAGTCCACTCCAGGGTTGGGTTAATCAGCCCCAGCATTTT
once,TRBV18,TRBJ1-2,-,CASSPGGEGYTF,TGTGCCAGCTCACCCGGAGGGGAAGGCTACACCTTC
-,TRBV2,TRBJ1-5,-,CASSERGEYQPQHF,TGTGCCAGCAGTGAAAGGGGTGAATATCAGCCCCAGCATTTT
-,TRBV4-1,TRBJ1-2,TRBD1,CASSQDQASGTGDLGYTF,TGCGCCAGCAGCCAAGATCAGGCATCCGGGACAGGGGATTTGGGCTACACCTTC
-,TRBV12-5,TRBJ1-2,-,CASGLVSADGYTF,TGTGCTAGTGGTTTGGTAAGCGCGGATGGCTACACCTTC
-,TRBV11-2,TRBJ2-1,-,CASSFALRGEQFF,TGTGCCAGCAGCTTTGCTCTCCGAGGGGAGCAGTTCTTC
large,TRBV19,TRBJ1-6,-,CASSPAWGDSPLHF,TGTGCCAGTAGTCCCGCTTGGGGGGACTCACCCCTCCACTTT
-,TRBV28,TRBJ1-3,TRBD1,CASSQAGTASSGNTIYF,TGTGCCAGCAGTCAAGCTGGGACAGCTAGCTCTGGAAACACCATATATTTT
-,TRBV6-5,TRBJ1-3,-,CASSYMGAGGNTIYF,TGTGCCAGCAGTTATATGGGAGCGGGTGGAAACACCATATATTTT
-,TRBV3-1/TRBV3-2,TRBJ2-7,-,CASSLGGGGYEQYF,TGTGCCAGCAGCCTGGGGGGAGGGGGCTACGAGCAGTACTTC
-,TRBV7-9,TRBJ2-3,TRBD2,CASSSSGRTDTQYF,TGTGCCAGCAGCTCTAGCGGGAGGACAGATACGCAGTATTTT
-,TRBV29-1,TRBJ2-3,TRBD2,CSVEEHGGSDTQYF,TGCAGCGTTGAAGAGCACGGCGGGAGTGATACGCAGTATTTT
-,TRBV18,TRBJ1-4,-,CASSVTETTNEKLFF,TGTGCCAGCTCCGTGACAGAAACAACTAATGAAAAACTGTTTTTT
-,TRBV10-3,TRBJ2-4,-,CASSGGYKNIQYF,TGTGCCTCGTCAGGGGGGTACAAAAACATTCAGTACTTC
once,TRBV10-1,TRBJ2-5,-,CASSEGASGQETQYF,TGCGCCAGCAGTGAAGGCGCCAGCGGGCAAGAGACCCAGTACTTC
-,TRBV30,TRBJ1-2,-,CAWSVRGSNGYTF,TGTGCCTGGAGTGTACGGGGTAGTAACGGCTACACCTTC
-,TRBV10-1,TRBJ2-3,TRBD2,CASSSGRAYVTQYF,TGCGCCAGCAGTAGCGGGAGGGCCTATGTTACGCAGTATTTT
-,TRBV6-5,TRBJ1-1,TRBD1,CATHLDRGTEAFF,TGTGCCACACACCTAGACAGGGGAACTGAAGCTTTCTTT
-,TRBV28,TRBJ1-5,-,CASSFRHREPQHF,TGTGCCAGCAGTTTCCGCCACAGGGAGCCCCAGCATTTT
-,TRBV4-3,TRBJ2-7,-,CASSQEVDRKYEQYF,TGCGCCAGCAGCCAAGAAGTAGATAGAAAATACGAGCAGTACTTC
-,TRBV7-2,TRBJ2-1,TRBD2,CASSRAGGLRNEQFF,TGTGCCAGCAGCAGAGCGGGAGGGCTGAGGAATGAGCAGTTCTTC
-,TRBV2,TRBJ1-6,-,CASSESTPNSPLHF,TGTGCCAGCAGTGAGTCGACACCGAATTCACCCCTCCACTTT
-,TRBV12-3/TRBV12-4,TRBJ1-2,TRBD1,CASSLDRDYGYTF,TGTGCCAGCAGCTTAGACAGGGACTATGGCTACACCTTC
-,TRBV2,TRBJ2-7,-,CASSGLKQYF,TGTGCCAGCAGTGGACTAAAGCAGTACTTC
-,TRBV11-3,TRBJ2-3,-,CASSFMPGFTDTQYF,TGTGCCAGCAGCTTTATGCCAGGGTTCACAGATACGCAGTATTTT
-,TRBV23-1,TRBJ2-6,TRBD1,CASSQSTGDDSGANVLTF,TGCGCCAGCAGTCAATCAACAGGGGACGACTCTGGGGCCAACGTCCTGACTTTC
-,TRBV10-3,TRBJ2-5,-,CAIRRSGETQYF,TGTGCCATCAGAAGGTCGGGGGAGACCCAGTACTTC
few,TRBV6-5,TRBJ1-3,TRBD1,CASRATGGGNTIYF,TGTGCCAGCAGGGCAACAGGGGGTGGAAACACCATATATTTT